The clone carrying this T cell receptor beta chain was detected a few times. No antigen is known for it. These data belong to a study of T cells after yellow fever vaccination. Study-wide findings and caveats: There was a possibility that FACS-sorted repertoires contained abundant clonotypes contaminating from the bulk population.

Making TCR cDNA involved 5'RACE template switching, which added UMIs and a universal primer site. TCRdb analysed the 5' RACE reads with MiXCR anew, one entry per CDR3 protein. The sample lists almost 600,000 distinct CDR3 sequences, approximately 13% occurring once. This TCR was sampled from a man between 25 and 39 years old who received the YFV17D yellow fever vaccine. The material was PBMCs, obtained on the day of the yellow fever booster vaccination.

The chain's CDR3 is CAKNERAVNNEQFF. The CDR3 coding sequence is TGTGCCAAAAACGAAAGGGCGGTCAACAATGAGCAGTTCTTC. The chain has TRBV21-1 and TRBJ2-1; the table's D call TRBD1 went unverified against the DNA. TRBV21-1 is termed a pseudogene. The CDR3 consists of 14 residues.